The rows below give T cell receptor beta chains drawn from one sample of a study of blood T cell repertoires in COVID-19. The protocol was immunoSEQ multiplex PCR, while the TCRdb copy is restricted to in-frame clones and leaves out a portion. The sample shows about 380,000 clones, about 85% of them seen only once. Input material: peripheral blood. These receptors originate from a young woman with acute or convalescent COVID-19. Both conserved end residues are part of each CDR3. D genes are given only for firm matches. The size of a clone is reported for some rows only, either as once, few or many, or as a class for expanded clones.

D	V	size	J	DNA	CDR3
-	TRBV5-5	-	TRBJ2-5	TGTGCCAGCAGCTTGACGGAAGAGACCCAGTACTTC	CASSLTEETQYF
-	TRBV9	-	TRBJ2-1	TGTGCCAGCAGCGTAGCCGCGGGCTCCTACAATGAGCAGTTCTTC	CASSVAAGSYNEQFF
TRBD1	TRBV28	-	TRBJ2-3	TGTGCCAGCAGCTGGGCCCCCCCGGGACAGGGGGAACCAGATACGCAGTATTTT	CASSWAPPGQGEPDTQYF
TRBD2	TRBV7-3	-	TRBJ2-3	TGTGCCAGCAGCCCGCAAACGGGGGGGAATACGCAGTATTTT	CASSPQTGGNTQYF
TRBD2	TRBV5-1	once	TRBJ2-7	TGCGCCAGCAGCCCCGGGGGGGGCACCGAGCAGTACTTC	CASSPGGGTEQYF
-	TRBV30	-	TRBJ1-1	TGTGCCTGGAGTGTTGGGGCAGCTGAAGCTTTCTTT	CAWSVGAAEAFF
-	TRBV30	-	TRBJ1-6	TGTGCCTGGCTACCAAAACCCGGGAGGCCCCTCCACTTT	CAWLPKPGRPLHF
-	TRBV25-1	once	TRBJ1-1	TGTGCCAGCAGGGAGGGTATGAACACTGAAGCTTTCTTT	CASREGMNTEAFF
TRBD1	TRBV19	-	TRBJ1-6	TGTGCCAGTAGTGGGACAGGGGCTAATTCACCCCTCCACTTT	CASSGTGANSPLHF
-	TRBV29-1	-	TRBJ1-3	TGCAGCGTTGAACAGGGGTCTGGAAACACCATATATTTT	CSVEQGSGNTIYF
TRBD1	TRBV20-1	-	TRBJ2-7	TGCAGTGCCAGTGCCCTGGGACAGGACCCCTACGAGCAGTACTTC	CSASALGQDPYEQYF
TRBD2	TRBV27	-	TRBJ2-5	TGTGCCAGCAGTTCCGGGGGTTGGCTAGCGGGAAGTCTGCAAGAGACCCAGTACTTC	CASSSGGWLAGSLQETQYF
TRBD1	TRBV19	few	TRBJ1-1	TGTGCCAGTAGTATGGGACAGGTTGGCACTGAAGCTTTCTTT	CASSMGQVGTEAFF
-	TRBV14	once	TRBJ1-2	TGTGCCAGCAGCCCCGACCGGGACAAGGACAGCTACACCTTC	CASSPDRDKDSYTF
TRBD1	TRBV10-2	-	TRBJ2-7	TGCGCCAGCGGGGACAGGGGTGCCTACGAGCAGTACTTC	CASGDRGAYEQYF
-	TRBV5-1	once	TRBJ1-1	TGCGCCAGCAGACCCGCCGCGTGGTTGAACACTGAAGCTTTCTTT	CASRPAAWLNTEAFF
-	TRBV3-1/TRBV3-2	once	TRBJ2-3	TGTGCCAGCAGCCAAGGTTGGGCTAGCACAGATACGCAGTATTTT	CASSQGWASTDTQYF
-	TRBV9	-	TRBJ2-2	TGTGCCAGCAGCGTAGGGTACTTTGATGGAGACGGGGAGCTGTTTTTT	CASSVGYFDGDGELFF
-	TRBV5-6	few	TRBJ2-7	TGTGCCAGCAGCCGGGATTCACAAGGCGAGCAGTACTTC	CASSRDSQGEQYF
TRBD1	TRBV6-1	-	TRBJ1-2	TGTGCCAGCAGTGGGGGGGACAGGGCGTTCGGCCTTCATGGCTACACCTTC	CASSGGDRAFGLHGYTF
-	TRBV29-1	few	TRBJ1-4	TGCAGCGTTTCTGCCCTACAGGGTTCTAATGAAAAACTGTTTTTT	CSVSALQGSNEKLFF
-	TRBV6-4	-	TRBJ1-1	TGTGCCAGCCCCCGGACAGTGAACACTGAAGCTTTCTTT	CASPRTVNTEAFF
-	TRBV6-1	-	TRBJ1-3	TGTGCCAGCAGTGAAGCGGAGGAAGGCAGAGATTTT	CASSEAEEGRDF
TRBD1	TRBV9	-	TRBJ2-1	TGTGCCAGCAGTTCTTGGGGACAGAACTACAATGAGCAGTTCTTC	CASSSWGQNYNEQFF
TRBD1	TRBV5-5	-	TRBJ2-3	TGTGCCAGCAGCAAGGGGACAGGGGGCTCTCGGGATACGCAGTATTTT	CASSKGTGGSRDTQYF
TRBD1	TRBV2	-	TRBJ1-5	TGTGCCAGCAGTGGGACAGGGGGCAGTCAGCCCCAGCATTTT	CASSGTGGSQPQHF
-	TRBV11-3	-	TRBJ2-2	TGTGCCAGCAGCTTAGGACAGGAGGACGGGGAGCTGTTTTTT	CASSLGQEDGELFF
-	TRBV2	-	TRBJ1-2	TGTGCCAGTCGTCCGGCGGGACGGATCCTCTATGGCTACACCTTC	CASRPAGRILYGYTF
-	TRBV5-6	-	TRBJ1-1	TGTGCCAGCAGCTTGGGTACTTCTGAAGCTTTCTTT	CASSLGTSEAFF
TRBD1	TRBV6-5	-	TRBJ1-1	TGTGCCAGCAGCGACAGGGATGGCACTGAAGCTTTCTTT	CASSDRDGTEAFF
-	TRBV30	-	TRBJ1-1	TGTGCCTGGAGTGTACTAAGACCCACTGAAGCTTTCTTT	CAWSVLRPTEAFF
-	TRBV12-5	-	TRBJ1-1	TGTGCTAGTGGTTTAGCCCTAATGAACACTGAAGCTTTCTTT	CASGLALMNTEAFF
TRBD1	TRBV7-3	once	TRBJ2-7	TGTGCCAGCAGCTTAACGACAGGGGGCTCCTACGAGCAGTACTTC	CASSLTTGGSYEQYF
-	TRBV28	-	TRBJ1-4	TGTGCCAGCAGTCTCGAGGGCGGAAAACTGTTTTTT	CASSLEGGKLFF
TRBD1	TRBV9	few	TRBJ2-2	TGTGCCAGCAGAAAGCAGGGGGCCAACACCGGGGAGCTGTTTTTT	CASRKQGANTGELFF
TRBD1	TRBV7-9	-	TRBJ1-2	TGTGCCAGCAGCTTAGAGGGGACAGGGAATGGCTACACCTTC	CASSLEGTGNGYTF
TRBD1	TRBV2	-	TRBJ2-2	TGTGCCAGCAACAATCCGGGACAGGGGTTGTTATTGTATACCGGGGAGCTGTTTTTT	CASNNPGQGLLLYTGELFF
-	TRBV19	-	TRBJ1-4	TGTGCCAGTACCACTTTGGAGCATGAAAAACTGTTTTTT	CASTTLEHEKLFF
TRBD2	TRBV19	-	TRBJ2-1	TGTGCCAGTAGTATACGCGGGGGGGCCACACCCCCTGAGCAGTTCTTC	CASSIRGGATPPEQFF
-	TRBV19	-	TRBJ1-5	TGTGCCAGTAGTCCGCAGGGGAATCAGCCCCAGCATTTT	CASSPQGNQPQHF
TRBD1	TRBV5-1	once	TRBJ2-5	TGCGCCAGCAGCTTGGTGGTAATATACGGGACAGTCCAAGAGACCCAGTACTTC	CASSLVVIYGTVQETQYF
TRBD1	TRBV24-1	once	TRBJ1-5	TGTGCCACCAGTGATTTACAAGACCGGGACAGAGATCAGCCCCAGCATTTT	CATSDLQDRDRDQPQHF
-	TRBV6-5	-	TRBJ1-1	TGTGCCAGCGCGATTACGAACACTGAAGCTTTCTTT	CASAITNTEAFF
-	TRBV30	-	TRBJ1-1	TGTGCCTGGGACAGGACGAACACTGAAGCTTTCTTT	CAWDRTNTEAFF
TRBD2	TRBV3-1/TRBV3-2	once	TRBJ2-5	TGTGCCAGCAGCCAAATGACTAGCGGGAGGAGGCAAGAGACCCAGTACTTC	CASSQMTSGRRQETQYF
-	TRBV19	-	TRBJ1-1	TGTGCCAGTAGTATGAAAGGGGGTAAGACTGAAGCTTTCTTT	CASSMKGGKTEAFF
-	TRBV7-9	-	TRBJ2-5	TGTGCCAGCAGCTTAGATAGGACTACCCAAGAGACCCAGTACTTC	CASSLDRTTQETQYF
TRBD2	TRBV5-4	-	TRBJ2-2	TGTGCCAGCAGCTCGCGGACTAGCTTTGGAGAGGACACCGGGGAGCTGTTTTTT	CASSSRTSFGEDTGELFF
-	TRBV27	-	TRBJ2-1	TGTGCCAGCAGTTCCCCCCAGGTTAGATACTACAATGAGCAGTTCTTC	CASSSPQVRYYNEQFF
-	TRBV11-2	-	TRBJ2-2	TGTGCCAGCAGCCCAAGGACAGCTACCAACACCGGGGAGCTGTTTTTT	CASSPRTATNTGELFF
-	TRBV2	-	TRBJ2-5	TGTGCCAGCACTATGAAAGAGACCCAGTACTTC	CASTMKETQYF
TRBD2	TRBV7-6	-	TRBJ2-3	TGTGCCAGCAGCTTAGCCGGGACTAGACCCACAGATACGCAGTATTTT	CASSLAGTRPTDTQYF
-	TRBV28	-	TRBJ2-7	TGTGCCAGCAGTTTAGGGGGCAGAGGAACATACGAGCAGTACTTC	CASSLGGRGTYEQYF
-	TRBV5-5	-	TRBJ1-5	TGTGCCAGCAGCTTCTCTGTTGACTATAGCAATCAGCCCCAGCATTTT	CASSFSVDYSNQPQHF
TRBD2	TRBV7-8	-	TRBJ2-7	TGTGCCAGCAGCCTAAAAGGACAGGGGTGGCAGGGACTAGCGGGAGACGAGCAGTACTTC	CASSLKGQGWQGLAGDEQYF
-	TRBV2	-	TRBJ1-5	TGTGCCAGCAGTGAACAGGGGCCGCAGGTCCAGCATTTT	CASSEQGPQVQHF
-	TRBV18	-	TRBJ2-4	TGTGCCAGCTCACAGGGGGTCAAAAACATTCAGTACTTC	CASSQGVKNIQYF
-	TRBV9	-	TRBJ2-3	TGTGCCAGCAGCGTAGCGGGAAAACTCACAGATACGCAGTATTTT	CASSVAGKLTDTQYF
-	TRBV29-1	-	TRBJ1-1	TGCAGCGTTGATCAGGTAAACACTGAAGCTTTCTTT	CSVDQVNTEAFF
-	TRBV2	-	TRBJ2-4	TGTGCCAGCGAGGTGAGGGACATAGCCAAAAACATTCAGTACTTC	CASEVRDIAKNIQYF